A single TCR beta chain is shown here with its context. CDR3 length: 20 amino acids. The V and J ends lost 0 bases and 8 bases, in that order; junction bases with no gene match: 17. CDR1 is LGHNA, CDR2 YSLEER, per germline. The sample comes from a study of shared clonotypes between healthy human individuals. Profiling relied on immunoSEQ multiplex PCR, and the TCRdb table lists in-frame clones only, not all of them. This repertoire shows about 2 million clones, approximately 94% found once; its top ten account for around 1.1%. It was CD45RO-negative cells, positively selected for CCR7, that made up naive CD8 cells, with terminally differentiated effector memory CD45RA+ cells excluded.

V is TRBV4-3 and J is TRBJ2-1, with 12 bases identical to TRBD2. The sequence was collected from a man aged 18-30 years in good health. The sequenced material came from naive CD8+ T cells sorted from blood. The CDR3 region has the DNA TGCGCCAGCAGCCAAGAGTGGGGACTAGCGGGTTTTCCTACAGGGGATGAGCAGTTCTTC. Encoded protein: CASSQEWGLAGFPTGDEQFF.